One sample yielded the 2 T cell receptor beta chains listed below, sequenced in a study of T cell changes during pregnancy in multiple sclerosis. TCRdb keeps only in-frame clones here, not all; method: immunoSEQ multiplex PCR. Among just under 65,000 clones, around 91% were seen once, and the ten largest hold more than 2%. The starting material was peripheral blood, obtained in the second trimester of pregnancy. Receptors were obtained from a female donor in good health, enrolled as a control in a pregnancy study.

The CDR3 loop reads CASSLGLAGGPLSHEQYF. Written as DNA, the CDR3 is TGCGCCAGCAGCTTGGGCCTAGCGGGAGGGCCCCTATCCCACGAGCAGTACTTC. The chain uses TRBV5-1 and TRBJ2-7, with TRBD2 matching 12 bases. This CDR3 is built from 18 residues. J was trimmed by 5 bases and V by 0 bases; bases with no gene match: 12. The V gene's germline CDR1 is SGHRS and CDR2 YFSETQ. The full variable domain, rest sourced from reference TRBV5-1 and TRBJ2-7, is KAGVTQTPRYLIKTRGQQVTLSCSPISGHRSVSWYQQTPGQGLQFLFEYFSETQRNKGNFPGRFSGRQFSNSRSEMNVSTLELGDSALYLCASSLGLAGGPLSHEQYFGPGTRLTVT.

This rearrangement joins TRBV5-6 to TRBJ1-1; D may be TRBD1 (5 bases). The CDR3 has 16 residues. Trimming took 3 bases from V and 1 from J, leaving 16 bases between them. Germline-derived CDR1 and CDR2 are SGHDT and YYEEEE. The CDR3 DNA reads TGTGCCAGCAGCTCGCTCGGCGGGACGGGGAACACTGAAGCTTTCTTT. It is translated as CASSSLGGTGNTEAFF. The full variable domain, rest sourced from reference TRBV5-6 and TRBJ1-1, is DAGVTQSPTHLIKTRGQQVTLRCSPKSGHDTVSWYQQALGQGPQFIFQYYEEEERQRGNFPDRFSGHQFPNYSSELNVNALLLGDSALYLCASSSLGGTGNTEAFFGQGTRLTVV.